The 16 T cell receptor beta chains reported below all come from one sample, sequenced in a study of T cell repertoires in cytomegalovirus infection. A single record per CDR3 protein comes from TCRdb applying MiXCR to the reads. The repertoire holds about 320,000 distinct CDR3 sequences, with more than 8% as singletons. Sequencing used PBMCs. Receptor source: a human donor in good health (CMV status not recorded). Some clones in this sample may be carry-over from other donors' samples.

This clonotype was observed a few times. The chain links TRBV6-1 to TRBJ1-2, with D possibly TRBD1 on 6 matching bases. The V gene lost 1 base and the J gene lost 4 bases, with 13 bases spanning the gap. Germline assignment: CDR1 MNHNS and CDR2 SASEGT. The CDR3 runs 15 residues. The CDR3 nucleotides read TGTGCCAGCAGTGAAGAGGCAGGGGACGTCTATGGCTACACCTTC. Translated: CASSEEAGDVYGYTF.

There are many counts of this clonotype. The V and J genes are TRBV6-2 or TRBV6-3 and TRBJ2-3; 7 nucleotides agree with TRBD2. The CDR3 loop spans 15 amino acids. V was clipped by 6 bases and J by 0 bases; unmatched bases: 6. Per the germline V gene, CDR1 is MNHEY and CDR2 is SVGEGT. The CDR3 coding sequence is TGTGCCAGCAGCTTCCAGCGGGGAAGCACAGATACGCAGTATTTT. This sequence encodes CASSFQRGSTDTQYF.

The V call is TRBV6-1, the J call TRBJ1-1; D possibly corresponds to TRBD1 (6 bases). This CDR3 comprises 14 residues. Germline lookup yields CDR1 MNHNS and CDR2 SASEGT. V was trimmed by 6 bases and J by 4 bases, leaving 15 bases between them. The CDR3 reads CASRGLLGATEAFF. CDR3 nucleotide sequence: TGTGCCAGCAGGGGACTTTTGGGGGCCACTGAAGCTTTCTTT.

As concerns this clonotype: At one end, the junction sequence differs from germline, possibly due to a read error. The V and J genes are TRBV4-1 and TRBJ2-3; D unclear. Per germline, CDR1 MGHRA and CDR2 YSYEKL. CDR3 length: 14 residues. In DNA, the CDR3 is TGTGCCAGCAGCCAAGAGGTAGGATCAGATACGCAGTATTTT. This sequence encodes CASSQEVGSDTQYF.

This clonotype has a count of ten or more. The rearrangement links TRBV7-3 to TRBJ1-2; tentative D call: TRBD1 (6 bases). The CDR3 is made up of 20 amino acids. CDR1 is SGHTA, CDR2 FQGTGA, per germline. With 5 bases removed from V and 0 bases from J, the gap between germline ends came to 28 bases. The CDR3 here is CASSNRPTVPQGLANYGYTF. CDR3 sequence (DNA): TGTGCCAGCAGCAACAGACCCACAGTTCCTCAGGGGTTAGCTAACTATGGCTACACCTTC. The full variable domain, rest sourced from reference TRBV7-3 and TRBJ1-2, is GAGVSQTPSNKVTEKGKYVELRCDPISGHTALYWYRQSLGQGPEFLIYFQGTGAADDSGLPNDRFFAVRPEGSVSTLKIQRTERGDSAVYLCASSNRPTVPQGLANYGYTFGSGTRLTVV.

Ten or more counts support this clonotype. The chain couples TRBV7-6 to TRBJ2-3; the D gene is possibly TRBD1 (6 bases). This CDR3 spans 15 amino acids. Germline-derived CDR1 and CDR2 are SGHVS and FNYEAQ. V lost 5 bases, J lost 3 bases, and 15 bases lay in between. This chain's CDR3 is CASSATGSRTDTQYF. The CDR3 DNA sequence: TGTGCCAGCAGCGCGACAGGATCGAGGACAGATACGCAGTATTTT.

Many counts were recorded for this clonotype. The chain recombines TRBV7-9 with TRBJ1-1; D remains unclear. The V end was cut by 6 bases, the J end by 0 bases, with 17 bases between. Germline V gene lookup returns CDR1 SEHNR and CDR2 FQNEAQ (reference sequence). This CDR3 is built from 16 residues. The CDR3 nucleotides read TGTGCCAGCAGTCCCGCGGGGATCCGCATGAACACTGAAGCTTTCTTT. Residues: CASSPAGIRMNTEAFF. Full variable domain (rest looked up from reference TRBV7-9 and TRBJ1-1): DTGVSQNPRHKITKRGQNVTFRCDPISEHNRLYWYRQTLGQGPEFLTYFQNEAQLEKSRLLSDRFSAERPKGSFSTLEIQRTEQGDSAMYLCASSPAGIRMNTEAFFGQGTRLTVV.

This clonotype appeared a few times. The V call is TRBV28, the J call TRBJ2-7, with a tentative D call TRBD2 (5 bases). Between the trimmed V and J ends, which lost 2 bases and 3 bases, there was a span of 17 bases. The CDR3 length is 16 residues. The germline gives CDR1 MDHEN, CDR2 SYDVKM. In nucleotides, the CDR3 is TGTGCCAGCAGTTTAGATCCCTCCGGGGTCGGCTACGAGCAGTACTTC. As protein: CASSLDPSGVGYEQYF.

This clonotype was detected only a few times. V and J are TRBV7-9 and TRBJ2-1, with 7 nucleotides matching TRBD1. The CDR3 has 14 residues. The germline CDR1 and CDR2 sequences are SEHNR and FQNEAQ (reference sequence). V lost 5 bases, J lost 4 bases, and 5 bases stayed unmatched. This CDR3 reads CASSRQTGYNEQFF. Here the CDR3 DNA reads TGTGCCAGCAGCCGACAGACAGGGTACAATGAGCAGTTCTTC.

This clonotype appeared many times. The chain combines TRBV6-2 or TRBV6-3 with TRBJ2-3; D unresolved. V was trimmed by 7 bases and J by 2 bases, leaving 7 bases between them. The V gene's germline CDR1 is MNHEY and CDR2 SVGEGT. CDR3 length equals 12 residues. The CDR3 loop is CASKTLTDTQYF. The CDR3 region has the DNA TGTGCCAGCAAAACCCTCACAGATACGCAGTATTTT.

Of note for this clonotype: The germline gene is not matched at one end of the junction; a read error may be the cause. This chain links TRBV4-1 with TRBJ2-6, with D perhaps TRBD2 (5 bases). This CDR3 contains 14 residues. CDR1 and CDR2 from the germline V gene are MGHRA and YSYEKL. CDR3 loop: CASSQVTTEELLTF. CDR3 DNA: TGTGCCAGCAGCCAAGTGACAACGGAGGAACTCCTGACTTTC.

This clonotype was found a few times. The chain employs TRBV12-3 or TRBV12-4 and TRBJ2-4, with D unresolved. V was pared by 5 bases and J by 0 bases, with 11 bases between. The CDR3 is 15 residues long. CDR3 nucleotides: TGTGCCAGCAGTATTTACTCGGTAGCCAAAAACATTCAGTACTTC. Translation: CASSIYSVAKNIQYF.

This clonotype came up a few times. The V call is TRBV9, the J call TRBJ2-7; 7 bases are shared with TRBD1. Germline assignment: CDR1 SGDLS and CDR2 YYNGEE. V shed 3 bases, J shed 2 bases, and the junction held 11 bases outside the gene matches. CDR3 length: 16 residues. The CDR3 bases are TGTGCCAGCAGCGCAGACAGGGATTTTAGACCCTACGAGCAGTACTTC. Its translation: CASSADRDFRPYEQYF.

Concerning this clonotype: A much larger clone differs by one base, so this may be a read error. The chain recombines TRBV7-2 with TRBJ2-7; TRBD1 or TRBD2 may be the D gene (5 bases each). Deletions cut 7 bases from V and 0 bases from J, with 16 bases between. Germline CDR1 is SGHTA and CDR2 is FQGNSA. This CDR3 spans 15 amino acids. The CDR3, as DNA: TGTGCCAGCACCACTCCGGGACGGTCCTCCTACGAGCAGTACTTC. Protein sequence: CASTTPGRSSYEQYF.

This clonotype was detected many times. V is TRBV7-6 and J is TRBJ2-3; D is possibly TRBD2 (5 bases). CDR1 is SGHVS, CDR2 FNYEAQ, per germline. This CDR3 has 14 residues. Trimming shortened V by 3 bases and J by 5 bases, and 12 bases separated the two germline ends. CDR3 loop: CASSFESEEDTQYF. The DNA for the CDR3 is TGTGCCAGCAGCTTTGAATCGGAGGAAGATACGCAGTATTTT.

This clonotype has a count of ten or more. The CDR3 nucleotides are TGTGCCCGGGAGACCCAGTACTTC. This gives the protein CARETQYF. The gene calls are TRBV7-2 and TRBJ2-5; D is undetermined. Per germline, CDR1 SGHTA and CDR2 FQGNSA. The CDR3 consists of 8 residues. V was clipped by 11 bases and J by 5 bases, with 3 bases between them. Full variable domain (missing parts from reference TRBV7-2 and TRBJ2-5): GAGVSQSPSNKVTEKGKDVELRCDPISGHTALYWYRQSLGQGLEFLIYFQGNSAPDKSGLPSDRFSAERTGGSVSTLTIQRTQQEDSAVYLCARETQYFGPGTRLLVL.